This section outlines one T cell receptor (beta chain) sequence together with its context. The data were obtained in a study of OX40 agonist ivuxolimab in advanced cancers. The data were produced by immunoSEQ multiplex PCR, yet TCRdb's version contains in-frame clones alone and is incomplete. The sample includes 77,000 or so clones, around 90% of them seen just once. The germline CDR1 and CDR2 sequences are SQVTM and ANQGSEA. CDR3 length: 12 residues. V dropped 4 bases and J dropped 5 bases, with 12 bases sitting between them. The source material was CD4+ or CD8+ T cells sorted from blood, sampled in a trial of the OX40 agonist ivuxolimab. The chain recombines TRBV29-1 with TRBJ2-7, with D perhaps matching TRBD2 (6 bases). The source is an adult with an advanced solid tumor such as melanoma, head and neck, liver or kidney cancer. The chain's CDR3 is CSVVKAGNEQYF. In DNA, the CDR3 is TGCAGCGTTGTTAAGGCGGGAAACGAGCAGTACTTC.